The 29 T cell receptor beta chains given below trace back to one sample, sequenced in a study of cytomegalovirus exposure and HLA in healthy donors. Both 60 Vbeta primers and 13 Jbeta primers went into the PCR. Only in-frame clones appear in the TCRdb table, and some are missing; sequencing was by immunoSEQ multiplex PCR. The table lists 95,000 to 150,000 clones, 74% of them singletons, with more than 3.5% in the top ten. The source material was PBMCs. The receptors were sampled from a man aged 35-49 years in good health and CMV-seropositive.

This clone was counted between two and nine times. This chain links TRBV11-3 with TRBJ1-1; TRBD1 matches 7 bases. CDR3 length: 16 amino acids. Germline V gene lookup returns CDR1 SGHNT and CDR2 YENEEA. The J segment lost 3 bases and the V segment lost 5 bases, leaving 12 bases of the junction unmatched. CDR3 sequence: CASSGRGEGGYTEAFF. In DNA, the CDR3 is TGTGCCAGCAGCGGTAGGGGAGAAGGGGGCTACACTGAAGCTTTCTTT.

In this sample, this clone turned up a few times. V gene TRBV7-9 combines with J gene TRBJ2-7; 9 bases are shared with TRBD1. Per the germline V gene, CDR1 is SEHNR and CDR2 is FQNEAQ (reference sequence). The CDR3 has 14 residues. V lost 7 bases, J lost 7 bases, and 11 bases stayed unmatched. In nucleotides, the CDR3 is TGTGCCAGCAAACGGGACAGGGCCGAAGGGGAGCAGTACTTC. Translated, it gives CASKRDRAEGEQYF.

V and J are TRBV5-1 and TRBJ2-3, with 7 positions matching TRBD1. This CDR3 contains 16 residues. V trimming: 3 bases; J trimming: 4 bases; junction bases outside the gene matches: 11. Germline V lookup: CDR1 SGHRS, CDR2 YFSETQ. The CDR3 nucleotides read TGCGCCAGCAGCTCAGGGGGACGCGAGGGGTCAGATACGCAGTATTTT. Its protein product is CASSSGGREGSDTQYF.

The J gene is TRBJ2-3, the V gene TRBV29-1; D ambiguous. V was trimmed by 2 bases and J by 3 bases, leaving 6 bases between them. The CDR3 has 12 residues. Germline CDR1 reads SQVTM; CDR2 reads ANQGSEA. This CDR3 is CSVEIQTDTQYF. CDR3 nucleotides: TGCAGCGTTGAAATCCAAACAGATACGCAGTATTTT.

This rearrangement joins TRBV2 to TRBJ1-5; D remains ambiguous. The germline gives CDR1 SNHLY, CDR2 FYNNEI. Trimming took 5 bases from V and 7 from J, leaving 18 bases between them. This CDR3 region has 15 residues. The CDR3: CASSYGSGAGQPQHF. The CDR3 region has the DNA TGTGCCAGCAGTTATGGGAGTGGAGCGGGGCAGCCCCAGCATTTT.

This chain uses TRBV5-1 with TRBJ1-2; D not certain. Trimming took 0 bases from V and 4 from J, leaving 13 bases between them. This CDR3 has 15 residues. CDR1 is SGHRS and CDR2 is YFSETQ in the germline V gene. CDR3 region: CASSLAPEDPYGYTF. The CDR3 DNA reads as TGCGCCAGCAGCTTGGCCCCGGAGGATCCCTATGGCTACACCTTC.

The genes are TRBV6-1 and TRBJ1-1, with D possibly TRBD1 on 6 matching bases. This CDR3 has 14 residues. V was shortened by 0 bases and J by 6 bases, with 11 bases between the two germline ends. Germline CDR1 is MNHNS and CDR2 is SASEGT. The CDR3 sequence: CASSEASGQPEAFF. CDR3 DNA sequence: TGTGCCAGCAGTGAAGCGTCGGGACAACCTGAAGCTTTCTTT.

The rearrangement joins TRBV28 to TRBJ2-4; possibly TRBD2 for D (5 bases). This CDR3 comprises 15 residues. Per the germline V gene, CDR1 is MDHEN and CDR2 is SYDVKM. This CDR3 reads CAPSHGSPFKNIQYF. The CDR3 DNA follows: TGTGCACCATCGCATGGGAGCCCCTTCAAAAACATTCAGTACTTC.

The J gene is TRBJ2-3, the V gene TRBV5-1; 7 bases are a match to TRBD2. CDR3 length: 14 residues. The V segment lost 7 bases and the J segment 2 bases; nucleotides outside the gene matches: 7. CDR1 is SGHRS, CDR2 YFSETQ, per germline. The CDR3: CASSGGGYTDTQYF. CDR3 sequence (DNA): TGCGCCAGCTCTGGGGGGGGTTACACAGATACGCAGTATTTT.

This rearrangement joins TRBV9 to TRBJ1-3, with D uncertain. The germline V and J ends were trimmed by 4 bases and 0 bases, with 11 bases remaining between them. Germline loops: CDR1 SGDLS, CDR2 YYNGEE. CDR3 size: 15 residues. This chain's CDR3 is CASSPGVGSGNTIYF. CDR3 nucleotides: TGTGCCAGCAGCCCCGGGGTGGGCTCTGGAAACACCATATATTTT.

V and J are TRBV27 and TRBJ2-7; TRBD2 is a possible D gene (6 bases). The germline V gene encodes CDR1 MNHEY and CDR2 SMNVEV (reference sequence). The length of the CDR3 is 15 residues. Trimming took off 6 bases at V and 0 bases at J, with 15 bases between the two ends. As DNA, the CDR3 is TGTGCCAGCAGCCGGGATGGGACTCCCTCCTACGAGCAGTACTTC. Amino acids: CASSRDGTPSYEQYF.

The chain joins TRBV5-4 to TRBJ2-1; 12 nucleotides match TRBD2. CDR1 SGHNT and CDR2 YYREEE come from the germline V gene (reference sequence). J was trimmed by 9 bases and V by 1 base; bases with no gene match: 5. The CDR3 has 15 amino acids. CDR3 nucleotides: TGTGCCAGCAGCTTGTCTAGCGGGGGGGTACGTGAGCAGTTCTTC. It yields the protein CASSLSSGGVREQFF.

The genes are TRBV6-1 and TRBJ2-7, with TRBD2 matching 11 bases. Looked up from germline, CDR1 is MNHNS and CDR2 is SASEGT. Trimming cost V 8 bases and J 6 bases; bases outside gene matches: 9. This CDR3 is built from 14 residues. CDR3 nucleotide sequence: TGTGCCAGCGCCGTCCTAGCGGGAGGCCCCGAGCAGTACTTC. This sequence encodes CASAVLAGGPEQYF.

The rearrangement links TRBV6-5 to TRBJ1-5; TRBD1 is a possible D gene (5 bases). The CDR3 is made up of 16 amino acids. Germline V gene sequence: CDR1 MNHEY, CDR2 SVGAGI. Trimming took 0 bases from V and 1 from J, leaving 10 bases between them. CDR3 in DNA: TGTGCCAGCAGTTACTCATGGGGGGGGAGCAATCAGCCCCAGCATTTT. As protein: CASSYSWGGSNQPQHF.

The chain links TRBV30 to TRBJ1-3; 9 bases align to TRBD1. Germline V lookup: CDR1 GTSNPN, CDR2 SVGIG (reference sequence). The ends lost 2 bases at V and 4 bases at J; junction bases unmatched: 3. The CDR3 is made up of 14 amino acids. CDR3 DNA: TGTGCCTGGAGTACCGGGACAGGGGGAAACACCATATATTTT. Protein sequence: CAWSTGTGGNTIYF.

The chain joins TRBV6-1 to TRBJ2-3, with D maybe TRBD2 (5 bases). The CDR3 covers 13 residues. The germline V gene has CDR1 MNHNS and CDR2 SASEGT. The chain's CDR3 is CNAGNPGTDTQYF. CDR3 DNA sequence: TGTAACGCCGGGAACCCGGGCACAGATACGCAGTATTTT.

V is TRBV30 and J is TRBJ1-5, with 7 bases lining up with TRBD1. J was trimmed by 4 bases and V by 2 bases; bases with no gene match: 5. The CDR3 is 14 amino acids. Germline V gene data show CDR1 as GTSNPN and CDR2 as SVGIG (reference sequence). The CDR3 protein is CAWSWTGGNQPQHF. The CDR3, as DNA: TGTGCCTGGAGTTGGACAGGAGGAAATCAGCCCCAGCATTTT.

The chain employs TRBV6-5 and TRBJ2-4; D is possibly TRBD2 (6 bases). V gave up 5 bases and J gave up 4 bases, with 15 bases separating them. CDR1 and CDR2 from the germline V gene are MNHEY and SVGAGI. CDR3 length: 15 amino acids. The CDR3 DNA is TGTGCCAGCAGTGCCCAGCGGGCGGCGAAAAACATTCAGTACTTC. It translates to CASSAQRAAKNIQYF.

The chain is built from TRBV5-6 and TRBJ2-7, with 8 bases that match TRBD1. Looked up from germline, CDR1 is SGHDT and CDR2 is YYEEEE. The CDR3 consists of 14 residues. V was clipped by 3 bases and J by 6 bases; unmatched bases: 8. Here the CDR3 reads CASSYQTGAGEQYF. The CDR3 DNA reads TGTGCCAGCAGCTACCAGACAGGGGCGGGCGAGCAGTACTTC.

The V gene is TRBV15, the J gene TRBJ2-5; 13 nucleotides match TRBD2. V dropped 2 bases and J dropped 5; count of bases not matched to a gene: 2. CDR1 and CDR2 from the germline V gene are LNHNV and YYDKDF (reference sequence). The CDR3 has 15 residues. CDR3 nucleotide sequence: TGTGCCACCAGCAGATTGGGACTAGCGGGGGAGACCCAGTACTTC. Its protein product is CATSRLGLAGETQYF.

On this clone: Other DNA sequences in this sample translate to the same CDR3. The CDR3 DNA reads as TGCGCCAGCAGCTTGCTAGCGGGGGGGCCCCAAGAGACCCAGTACTTC. This translates into CASSLLAGGPQETQYF. The chain combines TRBV5-1 with TRBJ2-5; 12 bases map to TRBD2. The CDR3 spans 16 residues. Germline V CDR1 and CDR2: SGHRS, YFSETQ. Losses at the gene ends were 1 base for V and 1 base for J; bases not matched to a gene: 2.

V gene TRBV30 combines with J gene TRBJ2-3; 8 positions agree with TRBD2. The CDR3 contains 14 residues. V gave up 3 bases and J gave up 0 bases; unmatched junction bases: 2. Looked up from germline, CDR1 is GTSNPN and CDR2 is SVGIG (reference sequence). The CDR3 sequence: CAWRTSASTDTQYF. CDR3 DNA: TGTGCCTGGAGGACTAGCGCTAGCACAGATACGCAGTATTTT.

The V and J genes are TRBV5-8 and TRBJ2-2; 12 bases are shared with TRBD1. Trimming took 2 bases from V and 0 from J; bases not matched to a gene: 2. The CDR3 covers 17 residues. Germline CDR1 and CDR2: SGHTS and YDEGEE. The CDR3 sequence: CASSLGTGGSNTGELFF. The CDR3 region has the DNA TGTGCCAGCAGCTTAGGGACAGGGGGCTCGAACACCGGGGAGCTGTTTTTT.

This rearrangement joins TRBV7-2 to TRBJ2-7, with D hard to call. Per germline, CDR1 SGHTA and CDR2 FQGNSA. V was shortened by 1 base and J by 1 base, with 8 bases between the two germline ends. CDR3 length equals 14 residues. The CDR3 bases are TGTGCCAGCAGCTTAGGTATCAGATCCTACGAGCAGTACTTC. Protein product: CASSLGIRSYEQYF.

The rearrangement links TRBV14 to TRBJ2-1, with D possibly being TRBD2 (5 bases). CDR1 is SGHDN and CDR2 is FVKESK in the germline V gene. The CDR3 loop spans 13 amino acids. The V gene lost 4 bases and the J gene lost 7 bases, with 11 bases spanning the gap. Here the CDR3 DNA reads TGTGCCAGCAGCCTCCGACTATCAAATGAGCAGTTCTTC. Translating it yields CASSLRLSNEQFF.

The CDR3 reads CASSFSGRAGYNEQFF. The CDR3 DNA is TGTGCCAGCAGTTTTAGCGGGAGGGCGGGCTACAATGAGCAGTTCTTC. The gene calls are TRBV27 and TRBJ2-1; 11 nucleotides match TRBD2. CDR3 length equals 16 residues. Germline-derived CDR1 and CDR2 are MNHEY and SMNVEV (reference sequence). V lost 3 bases to trimming and J lost 3 bases; unmatched junction nucleotides: 4.

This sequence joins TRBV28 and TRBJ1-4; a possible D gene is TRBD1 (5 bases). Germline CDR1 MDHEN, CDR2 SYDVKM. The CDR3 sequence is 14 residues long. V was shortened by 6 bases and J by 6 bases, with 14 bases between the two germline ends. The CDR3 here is CASSVPGLDEKLFF. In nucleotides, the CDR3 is TGTGCCAGCAGCGTTCCGGGACTTGATGAAAAACTGTTTTTT.

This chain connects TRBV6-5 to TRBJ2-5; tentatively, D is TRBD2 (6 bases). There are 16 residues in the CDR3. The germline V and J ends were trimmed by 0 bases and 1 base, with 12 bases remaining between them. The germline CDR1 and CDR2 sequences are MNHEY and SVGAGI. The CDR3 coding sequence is TGTGCCAGCAGTTACTCCGGGAGACTTCGCCAAGAGACCCAGTACTTC. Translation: CASSYSGRLRQETQYF.

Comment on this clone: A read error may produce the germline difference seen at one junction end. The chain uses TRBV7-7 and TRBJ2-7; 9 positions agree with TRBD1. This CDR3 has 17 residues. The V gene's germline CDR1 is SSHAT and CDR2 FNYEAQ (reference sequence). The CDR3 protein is CASSCRAIRDRVGEQYF. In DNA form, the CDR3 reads TGTGCTAGCAGCTGCCGGGCTATCCGGGACAGGGTAGGCGAGCAGTACTTC.